These 6 T cell receptor beta chains were all obtained from the same sample, sequenced in a study of cytomegalovirus exposure and HLA in healthy donors. Amplification used 60 Vbeta primers and 13 Jbeta primers. Assay used: immunoSEQ multiplex PCR; TCRdb lists only in-frame clones, some missing. This table has over 150,000 clones, around 83% appearing once. Sequenced sample: PBMCs. The receptors were sampled from a man aged 45-65 years in good health and CMV-seronegative.

This rearrangement joins TRBV18 to TRBJ1-4; 8 bases fit TRBD1. CDR1 is KGHSH, CDR2 LQKENI, per germline. This CDR3 has 15 amino acids. Trimming cost V 2 bases and J 10 bases; bases outside gene matches: 9. CDR3 sequence reads: CASSPETGVRRKLFF. DNA for the CDR3: TGTGCCAGCTCACCAGAGACAGGGGTGAGGAGAAAACTGTTTTTT.

V is TRBV7-7 and J is TRBJ2-1, with D perhaps TRBD1 (7 bases). Germline-derived CDR1 and CDR2 are SSHAT and FNYEAQ (reference sequence). This CDR3 has 14 amino acids. The CDR3 region is CAIGQGGSYNEQFF. For the CDR3, the DNA is TGTGCTATCGGTCAGGGGGGATCCTACAATGAGCAGTTCTTC.

The sample holds one count of this clone. The chain employs TRBV4-2 and TRBJ2-7, with a tentative D call TRBD2 (6 bases). This CDR3 has 15 residues. CDR1 and CDR2 from the germline V gene are LGHNA and YNFKEQ. V lost 0 bases and J lost 2, with 11 bases in between. CDR3 sequence reads: CASSQDGGAAYEQYF. CDR3 nucleotides: TGTGCCAGCAGCCAAGATGGCGGGGCGGCCTACGAGCAGTACTTC.

The chain uses TRBV7-3 and TRBJ2-5; maybe TRBD1 (5 bases). The V end was cut by 5 bases, the J end by 1 base, with 14 bases between. This CDR3 spans 15 amino acids. From germline, CDR1 is SGHTA and CDR2 FQGTGA. CDR3 nucleotides: TGTGCCAGCAGCCTCTCCCGGACATCCCAAGAGACCCAGTACTTC. Translation: CASSLSRTSQETQYF. The full variable domain, completed using reference TRBV7-3 and TRBJ2-5, is GAGVSQTPSNKVTEKGKYVELRCDPISGHTALYWYRQSLGQGPEFLIYFQGTGAADDSGLPNDRFFAVRPEGSVSTLKIQRTERGDSAVYLCASSLSRTSQETQYFGPGTRLLVL.

This clone was observed a handful of times. The V and J genes are TRBV4-3 and TRBJ2-7; unclear D gene. With 0 bases removed from V and 4 bases from J, the gap between germline ends came to 10 bases. The germline V gene has CDR1 LGHNA and CDR2 YSLEER. CDR3 length: 14 amino acids. Here the CDR3 reads CASSQDRLFYEQYF. DNA of the CDR3: TGCGCCAGCAGCCAAGATCGACTCTTTTACGAGCAGTACTTC.

V and J are TRBV11-2 and TRBJ2-7; 15 bases are shared with TRBD2. Germline lookup yields CDR1 SGHAT and CDR2 FQNNGV. J lost 5 bases, V lost 4 bases, and 9 bases had no gene match. CDR3 length: 17 residues. Here the CDR3 DNA reads TGTGCCAGCAGCTCCGGACTAGCGGGGGGGCCGAACGACGAGCAGTACTTC. Its protein is CASSSGLAGGPNDEQYF.